This TCR beta chain was profiled in a study of blood T cells in healthy people across ages. Together with a sample-barcoded 5' primer, a J-beta primer mix was included in a second PCR lasting roughly 6 to 12 cycles. TCRdb analysed the 5' RACE reads with MiXCR anew, one entry per CDR3 protein. The table lists 600,000 or so distinct CDR3 sequences, less than 35% of them singletons, with about a sixth in the top ten. The V end was cut by 4 bases, the J end by 5 bases, with 12 bases between. The CDR3 sequence is 14 residues long. Per germline, CDR1 MGHRA and CDR2 YSYEKL. Source material: blood. The receptor was isolated from a woman older than 75 in good health. V is TRBV4-1 and J is TRBJ2-1, with D possibly matching TRBD1 (6 bases). The CDR3, as DNA: TGCGCCAGCAGCCTCTGGGGGACAAACAATGAGCAGTTCTTC. Encoded protein: CASSLWGTNNEQFF.